What follows are 21 T cell receptor beta chains derived from one specimen sequenced in a study of T cells after posttransplantation cyclophosphamide. Sequencing was performed with immunoSEQ multiplex PCR; in TCRdb, only in-frame clones are kept and a portion is missing. The counts give 25,000 to 35,000 clones, none of them seen only once; about 4.9% is held by the top ten. The sequencing input was PBMCs. The receptors originated from a woman between 25 and 40 years old in good health and a related stem cell transplant donor.

This clone was found many times. The J gene is TRBJ1-1, the V gene TRBV11-2; 7 nucleotides align to TRBD1. Trimming took 1 base from V and 4 from J; bases not matched to a gene: 15. The CDR3 is 18 amino acids. Germline V gene sequence: CDR1 SGHAT, CDR2 FQNNGV. The CDR3 region is CASSLGVGQRQWFTEAFF. CDR3 nucleotide sequence: TGTGCCAGCAGCTTAGGAGTGGGACAGAGGCAATGGTTCACTGAAGCTTTCTTT. The variable domain in full, completed from reference TRBV11-2 and TRBJ1-1, reads EAGVAQSPRYKIIEKRQSVAFWCNPISGHATLYWYQQILGQGPKLLIQFQNNGVVDDSQLPKDRFSAERLKGVDSTLKIQPAKLEDSAVYLCASSLGVGQRQWFTEAFFGQGTRLTVV.

This clone was observed at least ten times. This rearrangement joins TRBV9 to TRBJ2-3, with a tentative D call TRBD1 (5 bases). The CDR3 runs 14 residues. Trimming cost V 0 bases and J 5 bases, with 10 bases left between them. Germline CDR1 reads SGDLS; CDR2 reads YYNGEE. CDR3 in DNA: TGTGCCAGCAGCGTAGCTCAGGGTGTAGATACGCAGTATTTT. It translates to CASSVAQGVDTQYF.

The sample holds many counts of this clone. The V gene is TRBV6-4, the J gene TRBJ2-1, with TRBD1 matching 8 bases. CDR1 MRHNA and CDR2 SNTAGT come from the germline V gene. The J segment lost 8 bases and the V segment lost 3 bases, leaving 6 bases of the junction unmatched. This CDR3 contains 14 residues. The CDR3 coding sequence is TGTGCCAGCAGTGAAGGGCAGGGGGCTGATGAGCAGTTCTTC. Protein product: CASSEGQGADEQFF.

This clone showed up many times. V and J are TRBV6-5 and TRBJ1-1; D gene ambiguous. CDR1 and CDR2 (germline): MNHEY, SVGAGI. Trimming took off 4 bases at V and 1 base at J, with 7 bases between the two ends. The CDR3 sequence is 13 residues long. The CDR3 DNA reads TGTGCCAGCAGTTCAAGACAGAACACTGAAGCTTTCTTT. It is translated as CASSSRQNTEAFF.

This clone was observed at least ten times. The V and J genes are TRBV6-5 and TRBJ1-1, with 7 bases fitting TRBD1. Per germline, CDR1 MNHEY and CDR2 SVGAGI. V lost 2 bases to trimming and J lost 1 base; unmatched junction nucleotides: 1. The CDR3 runs to 14 residues. The CDR3 is CASSYRTGNTEAFF. In DNA form, the CDR3 reads TGTGCCAGCAGTTACAGGACAGGGAACACTGAAGCTTTCTTT.

This clone was counted only a few times. This chain joins TRBV9 and TRBJ1-1; D perhaps matches TRBD1 (6 bases). V lost 7 bases, J lost 4 bases, and 14 bases lay in between. The CDR3 length is 13 residues. Germline V gives CDR1 SGDLS, CDR2 YYNGEE. CDR3 bases: TGTGCCAGCGGAGTAGGGGGGGGCACTGAAGCTTTCTTT. It translates to CASGVGGGTEAFF.

The chain is built from TRBV9 and TRBJ1-1; 8 bases are a match to TRBD1. V was clipped by 3 bases and J by 1 base; unmatched bases: 11. This CDR3 is 17 amino acids long. CDR1 is SGDLS and CDR2 is YYNGEE in the germline V gene. CDR3 coding DNA: TGTGCCAGCAGCGGAACCTTCAGGGGGCGAGGGAACACTGAAGCTTTCTTT. Protein sequence: CASSGTFRGRGNTEAFF.

This clone showed up many times. V and J are TRBV27 and TRBJ1-6, with D hard to call. The V end lost 3 bases, the J end lost 0 bases, and 12 bases lay between the germline ends. The CDR3 consists of 17 residues. The germline CDR1 and CDR2 sequences are MNHEY and SMNVEV (reference sequence). CDR3 DNA: TGTGCCAGCAGTTTTTGGAGGCCTAGCTCCTATAATTCACCCCTCCACTTT. It is translated as CASSFWRPSSYNSPLHF.

This clone was counted a few times. The V gene is TRBV5-1, the J gene TRBJ1-2; tentative D call: TRBD1 (6 bases). The CDR3 loop spans 11 amino acids. Germline V gives CDR1 SGHRS, CDR2 YFSETQ. V lost 4 bases and J lost 9, with 10 bases in between. The CDR3 region has the DNA TGCGCCAGCAGCGAGGACAGCCGCTACACCTTC. Translated: CASSEDSRYTF.

This clone showed up many times. The chain carries TRBV12-5 and TRBJ2-3; perhaps TRBD1 as D (5 bases). There are 14 residues in the CDR3. Germline assignment: CDR1 LGHNT and CDR2 FRNRAP. Between the trimmed V and J ends, which lost 6 bases and 2 bases, there was a span of 12 bases. The CDR3 loop is CASGIGADTDTQYF. The CDR3 nucleotides are TGTGCTAGTGGGATAGGGGCCGACACAGATACGCAGTATTTT.

V usage is TRBV4-1 and J usage is TRBJ2-4, with 15 bases that match TRBD2. CDR1 MGHRA and CDR2 YSYEKL come from the germline V gene. V shed 4 bases and J 1 base; nucleotides not matched to a gene: 5. This CDR3 comprises 18 residues. CDR3 bases: TGCGCCAGCAGCCCGGGACTAGCGGGGGGCAGGGCCAAAAACATTCAGTACTTC. Translation: CASSPGLAGGRAKNIQYF.

Many counts were recorded for this clone. The chain couples TRBV7-8 to TRBJ1-4, with 9 bases identical to TRBD1. The J segment lost 0 bases and the V segment lost 2 bases, leaving 10 bases of the junction unmatched. The CDR3 is made up of 19 amino acids. CDR1 is SGHVS, CDR2 FQNEAQ, per germline. The CDR3 reads CASSLRIWGQGSTNEKLFF. The CDR3 bases are TGTGCCAGCAGCTTAAGGATTTGGGGACAGGGATCAACTAATGAAAAACTGTTTTTT.

This clone was observed a handful of times. The chain combines TRBV9 with TRBJ2-7, with 10 bases that match TRBD1. The junction had 0 bases not matched to a gene; V was cut back by 7 bases and J by 2 bases. Germline V gene data show CDR1 as SGDLS and CDR2 as YYNGEE. The CDR3 is made up of 12 amino acids. The CDR3: CASGTGAYEQYF. CDR3 nucleotide sequence: TGTGCCAGCGGGACAGGGGCCTACGAGCAGTACTTC.

There are a few counts of this clone. The chain has TRBV29-1 and TRBJ2-7; 12 bases fit TRBD2. The CDR3 spans 15 residues. Trimming took 7 bases from V and 6 from J; bases not matched to a gene: 13. Looked up from germline, CDR1 is SQVTM and CDR2 is ANQGSEA. This CDR3 reads CSATTRTSGAAEQYF. CDR3 DNA sequence: TGCAGCGCAACTACGCGGACTAGCGGGGCGGCCGAGCAGTACTTC.

There are many counts of this clone. The rearrangement links TRBV10-3 to TRBJ2-1, with 11 bases identical to TRBD1. Germline assignment: CDR1 ENHRY and CDR2 SYGVKD. With V trimmed by 5 bases and J by 1 base, 7 bases remained unmatched. CDR3 length: 17 residues. CDR3 loop: CAISSGQGASSYNEQFF. The DNA for the CDR3 is TGTGCCATCAGTTCCGGACAGGGGGCGAGTTCCTACAATGAGCAGTTCTTC.

This clone was seen repeatedly, ten times or more. This chain links TRBV2 with TRBJ2-5, with a weak D call TRBD1 (5 bases). V gave up 6 bases and J gave up 3 bases, with 14 bases separating them. The CDR3 loop spans 14 amino acids. From germline, CDR1 is SNHLY and CDR2 FYNNEI. The CDR3 reads CASRLETAKETQYF. In DNA form, the CDR3 reads TGTGCCAGCAGATTGGAGACAGCAAAAGAGACCCAGTACTTC. The full variable domain, completed using reference TRBV2 and TRBJ2-5, is EPEVTQTPSHQVTQMGQEVILRCVPISNHLYFYWYRQILGQKVEFLVSFYNNEISEKSEIFDDQFSVERPDGSNFTLKIRSTKLEDSAMYFCASRLETAKETQYFGPGTRLLVL.

The rearrangement links TRBV10-1 to TRBJ1-5; tentatively, D is TRBD1 (5 bases). The germline V gene encodes CDR1 WNHNN and CDR2 SYGVQD (reference sequence). The ends were cut back, 2 bases at V and 1 base at J, with 21 bases in the middle. The CDR3 totals 19 residues. This chain's CDR3 is CASSEREAQGWQSNQPQHF. The CDR3 DNA is TGCGCCAGCAGTGAGAGAGAAGCCCAGGGTTGGCAGAGCAATCAGCCCCAGCATTTT.

Ten or more counts support this clone. The chain carries TRBV7-2 and TRBJ2-1; 8 positions agree with TRBD2. From germline, CDR1 is SGHTA and CDR2 FQGNSA. The CDR3 loop spans 16 amino acids. After removal of 3 bases from V and 6 bases from J, the junction contained 10 bases not matched to a gene. This CDR3 is CASSLGGRGGINEQFF. In nucleotides, the CDR3 is TGTGCCAGCAGCTTGGGGGGACGGGGGGGCATCAATGAGCAGTTCTTC.

This clone was seen only a few times. The gene calls are TRBV29-1 and TRBJ1-2; D might be TRBD1 (5 bases). V gave up 5 bases and J gave up 6 bases, with 10 bases separating them. CDR3 length: 11 residues. Per germline, CDR1 SQVTM and CDR2 ANQGSEA. The CDR3 sequence is CSVYPRDGYTF. Written as DNA, the CDR3 is TGCAGCGTTTACCCCAGGGATGGCTACACCTTC.

This clone was detected ten times or more. The chain joins TRBV7-9 to TRBJ2-7; D remains unclear. The V gene lost 5 bases and the J gene lost 6 bases, with 14 bases spanning the gap. The germline CDR1 and CDR2 sequences are SEHNR and FQNEAQ (reference sequence). The CDR3 sequence is 13 residues long. The CDR3 reads CASSPPSVSEQYF. CDR3 in DNA: TGTGCCAGCAGCCCCCCCTCGGTCTCCGAGCAGTACTTC.

This clone was counted ten times or more. V is TRBV19 and J is TRBJ2-7; TRBD1 is a possible D gene (6 bases). Germline-derived CDR1 and CDR2 are LNHDA and SQIVND (reference sequence). Trimming left V 4 bases short and J 5 bases short, with 21 bases between. CDR3 length: 16 amino acids. The CDR3 region is CASSKRHRVVGHEQYF. The CDR3 region has the DNA TGTGCCAGTAGTAAACGACACAGGGTGGTTGGCCACGAGCAGTACTTC. Complete variable domain (other parts from reference TRBV19 and TRBJ2-7): DGGITQSPKYLFRKEGQNVTLSCEQNLNHDAMYWYRQDPGQGLRLIYYSQIVNDFQKGDIAEGYSVSREKKESFPLTVTSAQKNPTAFYLCASSKRHRVVGHEQYFGPGTRLTVT.